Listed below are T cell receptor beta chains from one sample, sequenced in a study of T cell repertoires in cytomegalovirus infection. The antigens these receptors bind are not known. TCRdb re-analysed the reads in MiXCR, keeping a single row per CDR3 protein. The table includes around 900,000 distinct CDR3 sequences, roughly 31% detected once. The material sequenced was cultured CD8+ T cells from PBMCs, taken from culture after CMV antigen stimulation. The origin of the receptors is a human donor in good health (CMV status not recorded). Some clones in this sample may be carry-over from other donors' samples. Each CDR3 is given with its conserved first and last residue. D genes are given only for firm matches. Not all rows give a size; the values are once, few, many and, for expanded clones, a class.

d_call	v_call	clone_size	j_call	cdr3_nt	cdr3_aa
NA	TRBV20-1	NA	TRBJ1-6	TGCAGTGCTAGAGATAAGGAGTCGGGGGCAGCCAATTCACCCTTCCACTTT	CSARDKESGAANSPFHF
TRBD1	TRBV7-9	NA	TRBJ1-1	TGTGCCAGCAGCTCGACAGGGATGGGCACTGAAGCTTTCTTT	CASSSTGMGTEAFF
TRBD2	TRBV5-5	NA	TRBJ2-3	TGTGCCAGCAGCTTGGGGGGACTAGCAAGGGATACGCAGTATTTT	CASSLGGLARDTQYF
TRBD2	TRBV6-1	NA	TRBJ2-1	TGTGCCAGCACCCTTGGGGGGGGGGGCAATGAGCAGTTCTTC	CASTLGGGGNEQFF
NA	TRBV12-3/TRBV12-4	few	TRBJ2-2	TGTGCCAGCAGTCCCCGGGGAGGTGACTACACCGGGGAGCTGTTTTTT	CASSPRGGDYTGELFF
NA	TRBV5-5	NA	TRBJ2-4	TGTGCCAGCAGCTTGGTGGGGAAAAACAAAAACATTCAGTACTTC	CASSLVGKNKNIQYF
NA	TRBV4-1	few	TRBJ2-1	TGCGCCAGCAGCCACCCAGGTCGAGAGCAGTTCTTC	CASSHPGREQFF
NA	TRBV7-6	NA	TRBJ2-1	TGTGCCAGCAGCTTTTCCCTTTTCGGCAATGAGCAGTTCTTC	CASSFSLFGNEQFF
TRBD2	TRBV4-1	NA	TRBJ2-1	TGCGCCAGCAGCCAGTGGACTAGCGGGGGGGACTTGAATGAGCAGTTCTTC	CASSQWTSGGDLNEQFF
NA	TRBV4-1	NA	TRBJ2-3	TGCGCCAGCAGCCAAGTACCCATAACAGATACGCAGTATTTT	CASSQVPITDTQYF
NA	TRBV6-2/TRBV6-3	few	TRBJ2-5	TGTGCCAGCTTAAACCTCGGGGCCGCTGGAGGGACCCAGTACTTC	CASLNLGAAGGTQYF
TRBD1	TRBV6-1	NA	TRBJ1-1	TGTGCCAGCACTCAGGGGGCTGAAGCTTTCTTT	CASTQGAEAFF
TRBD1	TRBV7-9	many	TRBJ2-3	TGTGCCAGCAGCGGACAGGGACCCACAGATACGCAGTATTTT	CASSGQGPTDTQYF
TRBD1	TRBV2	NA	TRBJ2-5	TGTGCCAGCAGTGACGGACAGGGTGCACGAGAGACCCAGTACTTC	CASSDGQGARETQYF
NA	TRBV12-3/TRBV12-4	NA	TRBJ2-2	TGTGCCAGCAGTTTTCAAACCGGGCCCACCGGGGAGCTGTTTTTT	CASSFQTGPTGELFF
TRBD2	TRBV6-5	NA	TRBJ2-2	TGTGCCAGCAGTTACCCTACTAGCGGGGCGAACACCGGGGAGCTGTTTTTT	CASSYPTSGANTGELFF
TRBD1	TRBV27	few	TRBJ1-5	TGTGCCAGCAGTCCGGGACAGGAGGGCAATCAGCCCCAGCATTTT	CASSPGQEGNQPQHF